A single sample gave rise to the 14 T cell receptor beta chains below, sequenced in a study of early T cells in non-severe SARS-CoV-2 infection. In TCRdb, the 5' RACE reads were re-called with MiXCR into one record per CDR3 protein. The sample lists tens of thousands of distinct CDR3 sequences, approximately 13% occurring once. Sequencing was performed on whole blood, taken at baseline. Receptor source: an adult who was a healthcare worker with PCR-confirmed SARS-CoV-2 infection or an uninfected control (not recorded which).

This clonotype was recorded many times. This chain's CDR3 is CASSQEHRGGGNIQYF. The CDR3 DNA reads TGTGCCAGCAGCCAAGAACATCGCGGGGGTGGAAACATTCAGTACTTC. The V call is TRBV3-1, the J call TRBJ2-4; 7 nucleotides line up with TRBD2. Germline V gene sequence: CDR1 LGHDT, CDR2 YNNKEL (reference sequence). CDR3 length: 16 amino acids. The trim removed 0 bases at V and 6 bases at J, leaving 8 bases unmatched.

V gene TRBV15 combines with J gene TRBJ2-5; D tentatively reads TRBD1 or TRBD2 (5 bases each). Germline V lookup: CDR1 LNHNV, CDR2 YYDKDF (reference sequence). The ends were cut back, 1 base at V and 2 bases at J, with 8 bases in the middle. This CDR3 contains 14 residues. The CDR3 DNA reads TGTGCCACCAGCAGAGCGGGGCCTCAAGAGACCCAGTACTTC. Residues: CATSRAGPQETQYF.

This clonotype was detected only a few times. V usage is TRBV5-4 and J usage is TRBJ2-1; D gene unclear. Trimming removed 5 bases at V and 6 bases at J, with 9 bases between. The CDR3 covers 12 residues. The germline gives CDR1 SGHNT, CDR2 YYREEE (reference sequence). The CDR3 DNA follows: TGTGCCAGCAGGAGTGTTACCAATGAGCAGTTCTTC. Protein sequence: CASRSVTNEQFF.

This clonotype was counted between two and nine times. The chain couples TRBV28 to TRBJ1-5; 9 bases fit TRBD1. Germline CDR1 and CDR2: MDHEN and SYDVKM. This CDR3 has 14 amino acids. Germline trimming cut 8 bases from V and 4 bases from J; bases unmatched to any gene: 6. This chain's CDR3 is CASLKDRGNQPQHF. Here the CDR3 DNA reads TGTGCCAGCCTCAAAGACAGGGGGAATCAGCCCCAGCATTTT.

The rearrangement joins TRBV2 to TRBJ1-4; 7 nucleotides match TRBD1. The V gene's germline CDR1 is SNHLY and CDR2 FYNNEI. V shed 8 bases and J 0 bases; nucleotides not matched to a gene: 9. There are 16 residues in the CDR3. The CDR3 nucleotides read TGTGCCAGCGGACAGGACAGAGGGGCAACTAATGAAAAACTGTTTTTT. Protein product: CASGQDRGATNEKLFF. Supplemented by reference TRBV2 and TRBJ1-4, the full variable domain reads EPEVTQTPSHQVTQMGQEVILRCVPISNHLYFYWYRQILGQKVEFLVSFYNNEISEKSEIFDDQFSVERPDGSNFTLKIRSTKLEDSAMYFCASGQDRGATNEKLFFGSGTQLSVL.

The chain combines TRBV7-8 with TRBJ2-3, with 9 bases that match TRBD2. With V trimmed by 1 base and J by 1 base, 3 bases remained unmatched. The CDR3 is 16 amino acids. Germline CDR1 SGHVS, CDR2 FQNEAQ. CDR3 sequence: CASSLGLAGRTDTQYF. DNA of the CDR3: TGTGCCAGCAGCTTAGGGCTAGCGGGGCGCACAGATACGCAGTATTTT.

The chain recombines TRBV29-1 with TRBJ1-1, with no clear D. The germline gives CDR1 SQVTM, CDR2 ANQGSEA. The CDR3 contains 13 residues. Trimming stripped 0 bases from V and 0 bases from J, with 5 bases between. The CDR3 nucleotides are TGCAGCGTTGAAGATGCAGTGAACACTGAAGCTTTCTTT. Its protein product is CSVEDAVNTEAFF.

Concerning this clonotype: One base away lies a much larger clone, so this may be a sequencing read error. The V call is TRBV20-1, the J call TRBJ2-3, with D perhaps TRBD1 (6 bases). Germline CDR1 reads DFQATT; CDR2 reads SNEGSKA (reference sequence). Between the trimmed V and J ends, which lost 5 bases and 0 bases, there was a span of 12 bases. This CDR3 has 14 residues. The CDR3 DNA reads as TGCAGTGCTTATACAGGGTATAGCACAGATACGCAGTATTTT. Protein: CSAYTGYSTDTQYF.

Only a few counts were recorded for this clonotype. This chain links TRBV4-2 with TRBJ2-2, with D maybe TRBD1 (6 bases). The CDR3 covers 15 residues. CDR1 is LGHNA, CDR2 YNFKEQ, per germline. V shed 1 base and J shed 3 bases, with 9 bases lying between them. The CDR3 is CASSQGGLDTGELFF. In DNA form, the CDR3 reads TGTGCCAGCAGCCAAGGGGGGCTCGACACCGGGGAGCTGTTTTTT.

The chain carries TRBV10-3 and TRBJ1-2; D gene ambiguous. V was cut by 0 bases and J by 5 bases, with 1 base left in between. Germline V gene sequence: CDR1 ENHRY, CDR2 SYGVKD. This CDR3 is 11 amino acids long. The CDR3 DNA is TGTGCCATCAGTGAGTCGTATGGCTACACCTTC. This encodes CAISESYGYTF.

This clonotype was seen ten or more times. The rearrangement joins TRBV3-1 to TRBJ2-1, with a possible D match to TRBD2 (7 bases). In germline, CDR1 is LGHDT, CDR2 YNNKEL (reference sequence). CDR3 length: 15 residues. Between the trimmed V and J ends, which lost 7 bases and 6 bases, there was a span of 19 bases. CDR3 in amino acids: CASTSQGGKFNEQFF. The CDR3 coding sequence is TGTGCCAGCACCTCACAGGGAGGGAAGTTCAATGAGCAGTTCTTC.

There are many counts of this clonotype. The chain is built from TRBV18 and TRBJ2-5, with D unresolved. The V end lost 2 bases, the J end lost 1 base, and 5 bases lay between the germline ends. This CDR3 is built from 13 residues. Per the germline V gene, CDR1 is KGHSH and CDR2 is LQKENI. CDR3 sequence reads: CASSPGVQETQYF. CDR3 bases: TGTGCCAGCTCACCAGGGGTCCAAGAGACCCAGTACTTC.

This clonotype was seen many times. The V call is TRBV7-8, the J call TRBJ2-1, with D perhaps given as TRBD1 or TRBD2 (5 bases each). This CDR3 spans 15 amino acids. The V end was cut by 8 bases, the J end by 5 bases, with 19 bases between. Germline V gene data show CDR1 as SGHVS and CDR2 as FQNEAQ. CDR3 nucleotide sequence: TGTGCCAGCGGTCGGCTAGCAGGGAACCACAATGAGCAGTTCTTC. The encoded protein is CASGRLAGNHNEQFF.

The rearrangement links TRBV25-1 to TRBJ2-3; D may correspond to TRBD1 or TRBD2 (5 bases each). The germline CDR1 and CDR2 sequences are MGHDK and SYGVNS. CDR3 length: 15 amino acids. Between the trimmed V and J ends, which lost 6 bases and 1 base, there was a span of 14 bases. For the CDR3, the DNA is TGTGCCAGCAGCGAGGGACCTCGGGGCACAGATACGCAGTATTTT. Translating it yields CASSEGPRGTDTQYF.